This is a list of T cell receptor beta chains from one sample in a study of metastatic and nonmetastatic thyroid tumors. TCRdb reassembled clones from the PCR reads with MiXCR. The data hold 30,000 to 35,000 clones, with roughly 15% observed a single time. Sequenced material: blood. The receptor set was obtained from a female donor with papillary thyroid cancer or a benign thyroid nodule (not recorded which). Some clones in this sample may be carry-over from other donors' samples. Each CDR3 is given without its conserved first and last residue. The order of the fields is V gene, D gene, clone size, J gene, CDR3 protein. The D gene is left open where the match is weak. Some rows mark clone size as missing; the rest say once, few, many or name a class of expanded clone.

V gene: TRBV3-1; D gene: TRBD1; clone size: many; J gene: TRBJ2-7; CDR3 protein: ASSQEWDRGDEQY
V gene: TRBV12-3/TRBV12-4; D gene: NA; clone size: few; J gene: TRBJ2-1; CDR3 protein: ASSLDGGRTYEQF
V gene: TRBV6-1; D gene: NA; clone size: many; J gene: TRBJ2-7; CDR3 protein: ASSDTTGHEQY
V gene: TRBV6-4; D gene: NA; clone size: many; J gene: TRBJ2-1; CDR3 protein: ASSRLGGEDYNEQF
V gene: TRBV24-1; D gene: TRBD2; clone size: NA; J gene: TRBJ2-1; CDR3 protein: ATSGEGSGLNEQF
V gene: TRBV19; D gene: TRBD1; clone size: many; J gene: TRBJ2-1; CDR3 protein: ASSIVFGQGARHNEQF
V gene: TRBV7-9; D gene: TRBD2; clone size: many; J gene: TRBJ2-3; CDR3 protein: ASSLSGSTAGEVDTQY
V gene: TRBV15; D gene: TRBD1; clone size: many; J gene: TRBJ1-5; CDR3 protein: ATSRGPGQGARQPQH
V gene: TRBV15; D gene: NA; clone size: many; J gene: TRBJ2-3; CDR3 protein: ATSRGDIGGGSTDTQY
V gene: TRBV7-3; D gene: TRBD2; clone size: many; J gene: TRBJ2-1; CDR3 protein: ASSLGLAGVNEQF
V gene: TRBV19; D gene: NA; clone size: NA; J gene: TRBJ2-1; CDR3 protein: ASIVRCEGPDEQF
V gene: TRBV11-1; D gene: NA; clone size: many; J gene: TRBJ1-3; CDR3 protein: ASSLAQGSSGNTIY
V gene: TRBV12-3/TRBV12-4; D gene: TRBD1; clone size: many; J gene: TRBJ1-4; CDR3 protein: ASSPPDRVEKLF
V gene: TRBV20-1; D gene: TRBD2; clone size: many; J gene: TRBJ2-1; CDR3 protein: SASLAGGSNEQF
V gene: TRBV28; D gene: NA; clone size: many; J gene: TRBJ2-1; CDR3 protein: ASSLVENEQF
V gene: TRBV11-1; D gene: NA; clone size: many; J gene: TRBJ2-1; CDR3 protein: ASSPKGNEQF
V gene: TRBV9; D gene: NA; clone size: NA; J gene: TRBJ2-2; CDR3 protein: ASSSTGICGPNTVELF
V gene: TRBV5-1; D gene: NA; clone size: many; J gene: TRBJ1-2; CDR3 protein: ASSLGRAGDLGGYT
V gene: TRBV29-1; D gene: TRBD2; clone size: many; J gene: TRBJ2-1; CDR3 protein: SVVRGSGNEQF
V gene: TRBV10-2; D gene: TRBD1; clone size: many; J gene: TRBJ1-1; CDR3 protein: ASEGQGPWSTEAF
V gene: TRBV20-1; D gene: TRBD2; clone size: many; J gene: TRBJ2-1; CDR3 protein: SARELAMSYNEQF
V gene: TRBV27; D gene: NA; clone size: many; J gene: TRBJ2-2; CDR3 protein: ASSFVGGELF
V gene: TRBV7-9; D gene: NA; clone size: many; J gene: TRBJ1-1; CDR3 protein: ASSYVLGGTEAF
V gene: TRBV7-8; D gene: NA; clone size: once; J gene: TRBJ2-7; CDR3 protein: ASSFQTVPYEQY
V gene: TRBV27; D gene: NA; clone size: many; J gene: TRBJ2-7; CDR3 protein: ASSSQTGPYEQY
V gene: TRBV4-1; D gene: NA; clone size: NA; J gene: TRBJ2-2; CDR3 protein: ASSQEGTVTGELF
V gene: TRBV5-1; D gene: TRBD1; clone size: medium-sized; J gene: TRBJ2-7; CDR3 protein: ASSLVGDSYEQY
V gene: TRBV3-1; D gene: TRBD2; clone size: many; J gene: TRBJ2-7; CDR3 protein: ASSQWPPAGVYEQY
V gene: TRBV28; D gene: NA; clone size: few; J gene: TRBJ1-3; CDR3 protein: ASSFSYSGNTIY
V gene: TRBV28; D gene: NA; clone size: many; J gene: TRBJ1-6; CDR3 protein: ASSFLEGYSPLH
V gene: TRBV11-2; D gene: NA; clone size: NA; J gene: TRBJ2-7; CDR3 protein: ASSIRPQSYEQY
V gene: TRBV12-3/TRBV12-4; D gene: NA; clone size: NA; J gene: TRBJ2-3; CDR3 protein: ASSVGVDTDTQY
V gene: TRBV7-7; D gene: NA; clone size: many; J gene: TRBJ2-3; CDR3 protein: ASSLVQGSDTQY
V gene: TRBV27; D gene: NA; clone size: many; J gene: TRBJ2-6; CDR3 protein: ASSLLPPYSDSGANVLT
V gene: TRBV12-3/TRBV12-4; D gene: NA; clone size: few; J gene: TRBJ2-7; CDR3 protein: ASSQELLNHEQY
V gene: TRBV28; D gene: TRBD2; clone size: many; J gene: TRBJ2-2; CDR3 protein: ASSEGTSGRVGGELF